This is a list of T cell receptor beta chains from one sample in a study of blood T cell repertoires in COVID-19. Method: immunoSEQ multiplex PCR; TCRdb's copy keeps in-frame clones and lacks some. The sample has some 150,000 clones; about four fifths are singletons. Sequencing was performed on peripheral blood. The receptors stem from a man between 65 and 85 years old with acute or convalescent COVID-19. The CDR3 runs from the conserved cysteine through the conserved F or W. Each record gives: CDR3 protein, CDR3 DNA, clone size, CDR3 length, D gene, J gene, V gene. D genes are given only for firm matches. Part of the rows lack a size; the others show once, few, many or a class for expanded clones.

CDR3: CASSLAGTGLGRQPQHF
DNA: TGTGCCAGCAGTTTAGCCGGGACAGGGCTGGGGCGGCAGCCCCAGCATTTT
size: NA
length: 17
D: TRBD1
J: TRBJ1-5
V: TRBV27

CDR3: CASSLAGGGLAETQYF
DNA: TGCGCCAGCAGCTTGGCGGGGGGTGGACTAGCCGAGACCCAGTACTTC
size: few
length: 16
D: TRBD2
J: TRBJ2-5
V: TRBV5-1

CDR3: CSVRQGVNQPQHF
DNA: TGCAGCGTAAGACAGGGGGTCAATCAGCCCCAGCATTTT
size: once
length: 13
D: TRBD1
J: TRBJ1-5
V: TRBV29-1

CDR3: CASKEGSYGYTF
DNA: TGTGCCAGCAAGGAGGGTAGTTATGGCTACACCTTC
size: NA
length: 12
D: NA
J: TRBJ1-2
V: TRBV2

CDR3: CASSKGQGLTYGYTF
DNA: TGTGCCAGCAGCAAGGGACAGGGGTTGACCTATGGCTACACCTTC
size: NA
length: 15
D: TRBD1
J: TRBJ1-2
V: TRBV7-9

CDR3: CASSVAPGTLYEQYF
DNA: TGTGCCAGCAGCGTAGCGCCCGGGACATTATACGAGCAGTACTTC
size: few
length: 15
D: NA
J: TRBJ2-7
V: TRBV9

CDR3: CASSRRGGETDTQYF
DNA: TGTGCCAGCAGCCGCCGTGGGGGGGAGACAGATACGCAGTATTTT
size: NA
length: 15
D: TRBD2
J: TRBJ2-3
V: TRBV6-6

CDR3: CASSTGQVVDGYTF
DNA: TGCGCCAGCAGCACGGGACAGGTGGTGGATGGCTACACCTTC
size: NA
length: 14
D: TRBD1
J: TRBJ1-2
V: TRBV5-1

CDR3: CASSQERFSYEQYF
DNA: TGTGCCAGCAGCCAAGAGCGTTTCTCCTACGAGCAGTACTTC
size: few
length: 14
D: NA
J: TRBJ2-7
V: TRBV3-1/TRBV3-2

CDR3: CASSLAGMETQYF
DNA: TGTGCCAGCAGCTTAGCTGGCATGGAGACCCAGTACTTC
size: NA
length: 13
D: NA
J: TRBJ2-5
V: TRBV11-2

CDR3: CASRGASHSPLHF
DNA: TGTGCCAGCAGAGGGGCCAGCCATTCACCCCTCCACTTT
size: NA
length: 13
D: NA
J: TRBJ1-6
V: TRBV6-5

CDR3: CASSKLIRGSYEQYF
DNA: TGTGCCAGCAGCAAATTGATCAGGGGATCCTACGAGCAGTACTTC
size: NA
length: 15
D: NA
J: TRBJ2-7
V: TRBV21-1

CDR3: CATSRWDSNSPLHF
DNA: TGTGCCACCTCTAGGTGGGACAGTAATTCACCCCTCCACTTT
size: NA
length: 14
D: TRBD1
J: TRBJ1-6
V: TRBV19

CDR3: CSVDARGNTGELFF
DNA: TGCAGCGTTGACGCTAGGGGAAACACCGGGGAGCTGTTTTTT
size: NA
length: 14
D: NA
J: TRBJ2-2
V: TRBV29-1

CDR3: CASSESLPGHPGGYGYTF
DNA: TGTGCCAGCAGTGAATCACTCCCGGGACATCCCGGAGGCTATGGCTACACCTTC
size: NA
length: 18
D: NA
J: TRBJ1-2
V: TRBV6-1

CDR3: CASSSPRQGANYGYTF
DNA: TGTGCCAGCAGTTCTCCGAGACAGGGGGCAAACTATGGCTACACCTTC
size: NA
length: 16
D: TRBD1
J: TRBJ1-2
V: TRBV28

CDR3: CASRAGIEQYF
DNA: TGTGCCAGCAGAGCAGGGATTGAGCAGTACTTC
size: NA
length: 11
D: NA
J: TRBJ2-7
V: TRBV12-3/TRBV12-4

CDR3: CASSQVFERGAASGANVLTF
DNA: TGTGCCAGCAGCCAAGTGTTCGAGCGGGGGGCCGCCTCTGGGGCCAACGTCCTGACTTTC
size: NA
length: 20
D: TRBD2
J: TRBJ2-6
V: TRBV3-1/TRBV3-2

CDR3: CASSPPTGVGGITF
DNA: TGTGCCAGCAGCCCACCGACAGGGGTCGGGGGCATTACCTTC
size: NA
length: 14
D: TRBD1
J: TRBJ1-2
V: TRBV28

CDR3: CASSEVGGDGTYGYTF
DNA: TGTGCCAGCAGTGAAGTCGGTGGGGACGGGACATATGGCTACACCTTC
size: few
length: 16
D: NA
J: TRBJ1-2
V: TRBV2

CDR3: CASRPLRAQREKLETQYF
DNA: TGTGCAAGTCGCCCACTTCGGGCGCAGCGGGAGAAGCTGGAGACCCAGTACTTC
size: NA
length: 18
D: NA
J: TRBJ2-5
V: TRBV12-2

CDR3: CASSLRQGLNTGELFF
DNA: TGTGCCAGCAGTTTACGCCAGGGTCTGAACACCGGGGAGCTGTTTTTT
size: NA
length: 16
D: NA
J: TRBJ2-2
V: TRBV27

CDR3: CASSTGLAGESTDTQYF
DNA: TGTGCCAGCAGCACCGGACTAGCGGGTGAATCCACAGATACGCAGTATTTT
size: NA
length: 17
D: TRBD2
J: TRBJ2-3
V: TRBV7-2

CDR3: CASSIWTDNNEQFF
DNA: TGTGCCAGTAGTATTTGGACAGATAACAATGAGCAGTTCTTC
size: NA
length: 14
D: NA
J: TRBJ2-1
V: TRBV19

CDR3: CASTERTGGSDGYTF
DNA: TGTGCCAGTACGGAACGAACAGGGGGATCCGATGGCTACACCTTC
size: few
length: 15
D: TRBD1
J: TRBJ1-2
V: TRBV19

CDR3: CASSRARGTRTDTQYF
DNA: TGTGCCAGCAGCCGCGCCAGGGGGACGAGAACAGATACGCAGTATTTT
size: once
length: 16
D: TRBD1
J: TRBJ2-3
V: TRBV4-2

CDR3: CASSSTGSGHNNEQFF
DNA: TGTGCCAGCAGCTCGACAGGGAGTGGTCATAACAATGAGCAGTTCTTC
size: NA
length: 16
D: TRBD1
J: TRBJ2-1
V: TRBV7-8

CDR3: CASSWGGRSYEQYF
DNA: TGTGCCAGCAGTTGGGGGGGGAGATCCTACGAGCAGTACTTC
size: NA
length: 14
D: TRBD2
J: TRBJ2-7
V: TRBV11-2

CDR3: CASSLGQGGSPLHF
DNA: TGCGCCAGCAGCTTGGGGCAGGGAGGTTCACCCCTCCACTTT
size: NA
length: 14
D: NA
J: TRBJ1-6
V: TRBV5-1

CDR3: CASQRPVGVETQYF
DNA: TGTGCCAGCCAGCGGCCTGTGGGAGTAGAGACCCAGTACTTC
size: once
length: 14
D: NA
J: TRBJ2-5
V: TRBV6-5

CDR3: CASSQGTGAVGNTIYF
DNA: TGTGCCAGCAGCCAAGGGACAGGAGCTGTTGGAAACACCATATATTTT
size: NA
length: 16
D: TRBD1
J: TRBJ1-3
V: TRBV3-1/TRBV3-2

CDR3: CAWKRSGNTIYF
DNA: TGTGCCTGGAAGAGGTCTGGAAACACCATATATTTT
size: medium-sized
length: 12
D: NA
J: TRBJ1-3
V: TRBV30

CDR3: CASRAAGRGLKGYTF
DNA: TGTGCCAGCAGAGCCGCGGGGCGGGGGCTAAAAGGCTACACCTTC
size: NA
length: 15
D: NA
J: TRBJ1-2
V: TRBV28

CDR3: CASSIQGTNTGELFF
DNA: TGTGCCAGTAGCATCCAGGGTACGAACACCGGGGAGCTGTTTTTT
size: NA
length: 15
D: NA
J: TRBJ2-2
V: TRBV19

CDR3: CASSFKTNPSTDTQYF
DNA: TGTGCCAGCAGTTTCAAGACAAATCCTAGCACAGATACGCAGTATTTT
size: NA
length: 16
D: NA
J: TRBJ2-3
V: TRBV2

CDR3: CASSNPLAYYNEQFF
DNA: TGTGCCAGCAGCAACCCACTAGCGTATTACAATGAGCAGTTCTTC
size: NA
length: 15
D: TRBD2
J: TRBJ2-1
V: TRBV6-5

CDR3: CASILPGQGYEQYF
DNA: TGTGCCAGCATCCTTCCGGGACAGGGGTACGAGCAGTACTTC
size: NA
length: 14
D: TRBD1
J: TRBJ2-7
V: TRBV6-5

CDR3: CASSTWDRGFYGYTF
DNA: TGTGCCAGTAGTACCTGGGACAGGGGTTTCTATGGCTACACCTTC
size: NA
length: 15
D: TRBD1
J: TRBJ1-2
V: TRBV19

CDR3: CASSQGTGTEAFF
DNA: TGCGCCAGCAGCCAGGGGACAGGCACTGAAGCTTTCTTT
size: few
length: 13
D: TRBD1
J: TRBJ1-1
V: TRBV5-1

CDR3: CASSLVRGLYNEQFF
DNA: TGTGCCAGCAGCTTAGTCAGGGGGCTCTACAATGAGCAGTTCTTC
size: once
length: 15
D: TRBD1
J: TRBJ2-1
V: TRBV11-1

CDR3: CASSRTDTQYF
DNA: TGTGCCAGCTCGCGGACAGATACGCAGTATTTT
size: NA
length: 11
D: NA
J: TRBJ2-3
V: TRBV18

CDR3: CASSTLTEETQYF
DNA: TGTGCCAGTAGTACCCTGACAGAAGAGACCCAGTACTTC
size: once
length: 13
D: NA
J: TRBJ2-5
V: TRBV19

CDR3: CASSAPSAGGPYEQYF
DNA: TGTGCCAGCAGCGCCCCCTCTGCGGGGGGGCCCTACGAGCAGTACTTC
size: NA
length: 16
D: TRBD2
J: TRBJ2-7
V: TRBV7-6

CDR3: CASSIDRPGEAIGEKLFF
DNA: TGTGCCAGTAGTATAGATCGCCCGGGAGAGGCGATAGGGGAAAAACTGTTTTTT
size: NA
length: 18
D: NA
J: TRBJ1-4
V: TRBV19

CDR3: CASSQIWRREGLGYTF
DNA: TGCGCCAGCAGCCAAATTTGGCGGAGAGAGGGCCTTGGCTACACCTTC
size: NA
length: 16
D: NA
J: TRBJ1-2
V: TRBV4-1

CDR3: CASSSTGDTEAFF
DNA: TGTGCCAGTAGTTCGACCGGGGACACTGAAGCTTTCTTT
size: NA
length: 13
D: NA
J: TRBJ1-1
V: TRBV19

CDR3: CASSPHAAGGETQYF
DNA: TGTGCCAGCAGCCCCCATGCGGCCGGAGGGGAGACCCAGTACTTC
size: NA
length: 15
D: NA
J: TRBJ2-5
V: TRBV6-2/TRBV6-3

CDR3: CASSVEPGGMNTEAFF
DNA: TGTGCCAGCAGCGTAGAGCCAGGGGGCATGAACACTGAAGCTTTCTTT
size: NA
length: 16
D: TRBD1
J: TRBJ1-1
V: TRBV9

CDR3: CASSLGTGNTEAFF
DNA: TGTGCCAGCAGCTTGGGAACAGGGAACACTGAAGCTTTCTTT
size: NA
length: 14
D: NA
J: TRBJ1-1
V: TRBV5-6

CDR3: CASSLFGQGANTGELFF
DNA: TGCGCCAGCAGCTTGTTTGGACAGGGGGCAAACACCGGGGAGCTGTTTTTT
size: NA
length: 17
D: TRBD1
J: TRBJ2-2
V: TRBV5-1

CDR3: CASSEEAGRIYEQYF
DNA: TGTGCCAGCAGTGAAGAGGCGGGACGGATCTACGAGCAGTACTTC
size: NA
length: 15
D: NA
J: TRBJ2-7
V: TRBV6-1

CDR3: CASSIAGTGDSPLHF
DNA: TGTGCCAGTAGTATAGCCGGGACAGGAGATTCACCCCTCCACTTT
size: NA
length: 15
D: TRBD1
J: TRBJ1-6
V: TRBV19

CDR3: CAASRGPNNEQFF
DNA: TGCGCCGCTTCGCGGGGGCCGAACAATGAGCAGTTCTTC
size: NA
length: 13
D: NA
J: TRBJ2-1
V: TRBV10-1

CDR3: CASAPRRQGINEQFF
DNA: TGCGCCAGCGCCCCACGGAGACAGGGTATCAATGAGCAGTTCTTC
size: NA
length: 15
D: TRBD1
J: TRBJ2-1
V: TRBV5-1

CDR3: CASSHSTGTDTYNEQFF
DNA: TGTGCCAGCAGCCACTCGACCGGGACAGATACCTACAATGAGCAGTTCTTC
size: NA
length: 17
D: TRBD1
J: TRBJ2-1
V: TRBV3-1/TRBV3-2